This entry features one T cell receptor beta chain sequence. This entry is derived from a study of blood T cells in healthy people across ages. For the second PCR, which ran for about 7 to 11 cycles, a sample-barcoded 5' primer and a J-beta primer mix were used. Every cDNA molecule carried a tag from a template-switch adaptor bearing 12 random nucleotides. One entry per CDR3 protein results from TCRdb running MiXCR on the 5' RACE reads. Here the sample spans 500,000 to 550,000 distinct CDR3 sequences, less than 25% being singletons. V lost 8 bases to trimming and J lost 8 bases, with 15 bases between them. This CDR3 comprises 12 residues. Germline values: CDR1 MDHEN, CDR2 SYDVKM. These sequences were also reported in another study, on T cells of mothers and their children. Per that paper: Material was donated by three healthy Caucasian mothers and their six children.

The material sequenced was blood. V usage is TRBV28 and J usage is TRBJ1-2; D possibly corresponds to TRBD1 (6 bases). The receptor's source is a boy between 10 and 17 years old in good health. The CDR3 loop is CASQRGIGGYTF. The CDR3 nucleotides read TGTGCCAGCCAGAGGGGGATCGGGGGCTACACCTTC.